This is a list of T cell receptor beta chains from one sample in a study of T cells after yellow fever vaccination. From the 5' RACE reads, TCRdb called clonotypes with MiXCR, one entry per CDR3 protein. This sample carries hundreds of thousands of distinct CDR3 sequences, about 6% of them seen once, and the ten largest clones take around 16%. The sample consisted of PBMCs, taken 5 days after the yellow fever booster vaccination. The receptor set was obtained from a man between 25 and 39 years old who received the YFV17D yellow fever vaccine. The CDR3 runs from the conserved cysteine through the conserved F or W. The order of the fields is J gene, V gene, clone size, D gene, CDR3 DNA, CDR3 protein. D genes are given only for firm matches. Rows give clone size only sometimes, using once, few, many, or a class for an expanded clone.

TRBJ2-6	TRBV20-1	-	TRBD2	TGCAGTGCCTCCGGGACTAGCGGATACTCTGGGGCCAACGTCCTGACTTTC	CSASGTSGYSGANVLTF
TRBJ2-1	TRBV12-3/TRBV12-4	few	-	TGTGCCAGCAGACCGGGTTGGGCGGGGCCTACCTACAATGAGCAGTTCTTC	CASRPGWAGPTYNEQFF
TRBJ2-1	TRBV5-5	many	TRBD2	TGTGCCAGCAGCGCAGGGACTAGCGGGTCCAACGAGCAGTTCTTC	CASSAGTSGSNEQFF
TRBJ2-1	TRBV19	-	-	TGTGCCAGTTCATACGGAGGAACCTACGAGCAGTTCTTC	CASSYGGTYEQFF
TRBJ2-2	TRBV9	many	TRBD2	TGTGCCAGCAGCGTAGGGACTAGCGTTTTGACCGGGGAGCTGTTTTTT	CASSVGTSVLTGELFF
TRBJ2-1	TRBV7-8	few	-	TGTGCCAGCAGCTTAGAATGGGCCGACAATGAGCAGTTCTTC	CASSLEWADNEQFF
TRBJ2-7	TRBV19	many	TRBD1	TGTGCCAGTAGTCCCGGGACAGGCTTTTACGAGCAGTACTTC	CASSPGTGFYEQYF
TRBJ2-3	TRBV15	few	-	TGTGCCACCAGCTCGAGGAGGGATACGCAGTATTTT	CATSSRRDTQYF
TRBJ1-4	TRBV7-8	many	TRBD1	TGTGCCAGCAGCGTACAGGGGGCACGGGAAAAACTGTTTTTT	CASSVQGAREKLFF
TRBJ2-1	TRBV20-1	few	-	TGCAGTGCCCCTATTTCGGGCTACAATGAGCAGTTCTTC	CSAPISGYNEQFF
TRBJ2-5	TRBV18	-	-	TGTGCCAGCTCCGGACCCCCCGGGGAGACCCAGTACTTC	CASSGPPGETQYF
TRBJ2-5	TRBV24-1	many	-	TGTGCCACCAGTGATCGGACAACTCAAGAGACCCAGTACTTC	CATSDRTTQETQYF
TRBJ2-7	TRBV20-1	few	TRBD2	TGCAGTGCTATTCCGGGACTAGCGGGAAGGGAGCAGTACTTC	CSAIPGLAGREQYF
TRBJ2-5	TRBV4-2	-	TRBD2	TGTGCCAGCAGCCACGTGGGTGCGGGAGAAGGAGGAGAGACCCAGTACTTC	CASSHVGAGEGGETQYF
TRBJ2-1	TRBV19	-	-	TGTGCCAGTAGTATAGGGACCAATGAGCAGTTCTTC	CASSIGTNEQFF
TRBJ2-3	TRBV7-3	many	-	TGTGCCAGCACCCTAGGGGGGGGGTCCTACACAGATACGCAGTATTTT	CASTLGGGSYTDTQYF
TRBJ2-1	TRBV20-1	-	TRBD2	TGCAGTGCTTCGGGACTAGCGGTCCGGTCCTTGAATGAGCAGTTCTTC	CSASGLAVRSLNEQFF
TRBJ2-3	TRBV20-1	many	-	TGCAGTGCTATCCAACTCCGGACAGATACGCAGTATTTT	CSAIQLRTDTQYF
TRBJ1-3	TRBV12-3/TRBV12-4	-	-	TGTGCCAGCAGTCTAGGTTCTGGAAACACCATATATTTT	CASSLGSGNTIYF
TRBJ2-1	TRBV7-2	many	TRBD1	TGTGCCAGCAGCCTAGAGGGGGCGAATTACAATGAGCAGTTCTTC	CASSLEGANYNEQFF
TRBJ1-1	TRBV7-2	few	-	TGTGCCAGTCGACAGTCAGACGAAGCTTTCTTT	CASRQSDEAFF
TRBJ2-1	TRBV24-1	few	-	TGTGCCACCAGTGATAATACTGCGATGATATACAATGAGCAGTTCTTC	CATSDNTAMIYNEQFF
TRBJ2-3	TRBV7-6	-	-	TGTGCCAGCAGCTTAGTCGGCGCGACTACAGATACGCAGTATTTT	CASSLVGATTDTQYF
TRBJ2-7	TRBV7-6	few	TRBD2	TGTGCCAGCAGTTCTAATAGCGGGAGGGAAGGCGAGCAGTACTTC	CASSSNSGREGEQYF
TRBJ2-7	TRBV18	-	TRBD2	TGTGCCAGCTCAAAGGGACTAGCGGGGAACTCCTACGAGCAGTACTTC	CASSKGLAGNSYEQYF
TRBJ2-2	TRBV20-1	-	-	TGCAGTGCTAGAATAAGCGGGAACACCGGGGAGCTGTTTTTT	CSARISGNTGELFF
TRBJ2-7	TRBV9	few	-	TGTGCCAGCAGCGTAGCGGGACACCATAACTACGAGCAGTACTTC	CASSVAGHHNYEQYF
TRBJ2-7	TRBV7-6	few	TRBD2	TGTGCCAGCAGCCCCTTAGCGGGGGGCGGACTGGGGGAGCAGTACTTC	CASSPLAGGGLGEQYF
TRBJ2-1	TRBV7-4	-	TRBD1	TGTGCCAGCAGCTTAGGGACAGGGCTCGATGAGCAGTTCTTC	CASSLGTGLDEQFF
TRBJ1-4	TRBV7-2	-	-	TGTGCCAGCAGCGTCGGTGCGCGGCTGTTTTTT	CASSVGARLFF
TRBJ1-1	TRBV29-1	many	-	TGCAGTGATCACCCGATGGAAGCTTTCTTT	CSDHPMEAFF
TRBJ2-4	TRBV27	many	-	TGTGCCAGCAGTTCAGTCCTGTGGGGAAACATTCAGTACTTC	CASSSVLWGNIQYF
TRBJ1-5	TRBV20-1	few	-	TGCAGTGCTACCCCCGGGATACGGACGGTCGGGCCCCAGCATTTT	CSATPGIRTVGPQHF
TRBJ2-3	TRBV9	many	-	TGTGCCAGCAGCGGAGACACAGATACGCAGTATTTT	CASSGDTDTQYF
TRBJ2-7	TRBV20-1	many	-	TGCGGAGCGCTCCGGGGACTTAGGAGCGGCTACGAGCAGTACTTC	CGALRGLRSGYEQYF
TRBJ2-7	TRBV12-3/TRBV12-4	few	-	TGTGCCAGCAGAGCAGGCGGGGCGAAGCAGTACTTC	CASRAGGAKQYF
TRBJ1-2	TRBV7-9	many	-	TGTGCCAGCAGCTTAGATGAGGGACCGGGCGGCTACACCTTC	CASSLDEGPGGYTF
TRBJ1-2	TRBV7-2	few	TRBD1	TGTGCCAGCAGCCGGCCCCTACAGGGGGCCAATGGCTACACCTTC	CASSRPLQGANGYTF
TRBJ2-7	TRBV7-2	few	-	TGTGCCAGCAGCTTCCAGGGAGGCTCCCCCTACGAGCAGTACTTC	CASSFQGGSPYEQYF
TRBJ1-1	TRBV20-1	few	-	TGCAGTGCGACGAAGGGGAACACTGAAGCTTTCTTT	CSATKGNTEAFF
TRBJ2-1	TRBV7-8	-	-	TGTGCCAGCAGCTTAGAGGAGGGTGGTAAATTCTTC	CASSLEEGGKFF
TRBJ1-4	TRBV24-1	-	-	TGTGCCACCAGTGACTTAGCCGGTGAAAAACTGTTTTTT	CATSDLAGEKLFF
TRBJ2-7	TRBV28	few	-	TGTGCCAGCAGGGGACCCCAACCGGACTACGAGCAGTACTTC	CASRGPQPDYEQYF
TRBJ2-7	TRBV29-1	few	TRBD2	TGCAGCGTATGGTCTAGCGGGGGACTCTACGAGCAGTACTTC	CSVWSSGGLYEQYF
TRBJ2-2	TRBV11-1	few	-	TGTGCCAGCAGCCCGAGAATAAACGCCGGGGAGCTGTTTTTT	CASSPRINAGELFF
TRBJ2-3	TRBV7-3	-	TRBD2	TGTGCCAGCAGCTTAATAGGCGGGAGAGTAGATACGCAGTATTTT	CASSLIGGRVDTQYF
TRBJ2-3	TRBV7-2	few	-	TGTGCCAGCAGCTTCTGGCGGCCGGCGGCAGATACGCAGTATTTT	CASSFWRPAADTQYF
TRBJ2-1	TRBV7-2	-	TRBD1	TGTGCCAGCAGCGGTATAGGACAGGGGGCTGATGAGCAGTTCTTC	CASSGIGQGADEQFF
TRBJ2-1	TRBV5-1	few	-	TGCGCCAGCAGCTTGTATAGGAACTCCTACAATGAGCAGTTCTTC	CASSLYRNSYNEQFF
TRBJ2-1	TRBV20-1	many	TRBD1	TGCAGTGCTAGGGGCCCGGTCGGGACAGGGGAAAACAATGAGCAGTTCTTC	CSARGPVGTGENNEQFF
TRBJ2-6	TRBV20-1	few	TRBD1	TGCAGTGCTAGAACTTACACAGGGGGCAATGGGGCCAACGTCCTGACTTTC	CSARTYTGGNGANVLTF
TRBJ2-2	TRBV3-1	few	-	TGTGCCAGCTCGGAATGGAGTCAGCCGGACGGGGAGCTGTTTTTT	CASSEWSQPDGELFF
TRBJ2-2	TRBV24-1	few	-	TGTGCCACAGTCGGGGGGAACACCGGGGAGCTGTTTTTT	CATVGGNTGELFF
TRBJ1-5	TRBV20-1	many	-	TGCAGTGCTAAATCCGAGGGTCAGCCCCAGCATTTT	CSAKSEGQPQHF
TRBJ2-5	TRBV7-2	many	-	TGTGCCAGCAGCCGGGGGCAAGGAGAGACCCAGTACTTC	CASSRGQGETQYF
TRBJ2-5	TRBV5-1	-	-	TGCGCCAGCAGCTCTGCCCCACCACCCCAAGAGACCCAGTACTTC	CASSSAPPPQETQYF
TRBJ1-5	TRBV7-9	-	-	TGTGCCAGCAGCCAAGGTGTGGACGGCACGCGGCATCAGCCCCAGCATTTT	CASSQGVDGTRHQPQHF